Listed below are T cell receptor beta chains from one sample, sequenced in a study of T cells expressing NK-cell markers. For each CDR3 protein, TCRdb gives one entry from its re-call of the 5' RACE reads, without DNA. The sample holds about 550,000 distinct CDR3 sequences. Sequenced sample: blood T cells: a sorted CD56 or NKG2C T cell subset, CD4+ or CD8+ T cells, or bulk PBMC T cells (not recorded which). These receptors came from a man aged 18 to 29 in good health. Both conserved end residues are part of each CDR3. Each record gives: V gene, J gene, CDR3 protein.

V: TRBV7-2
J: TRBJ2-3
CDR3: CASSLEGLAGATQYF

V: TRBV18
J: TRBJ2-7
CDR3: CASSASGTSSYEQYF

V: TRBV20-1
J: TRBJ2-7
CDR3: CSARDIAGALMNEQYF

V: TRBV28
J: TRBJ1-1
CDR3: CASSPSDEAFF

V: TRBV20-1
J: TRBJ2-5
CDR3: CSAGGGLARAGETQYF

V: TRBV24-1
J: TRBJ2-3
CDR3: CATRRGGADTQYF

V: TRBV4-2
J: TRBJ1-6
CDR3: CASSRDRVGENSPLHF

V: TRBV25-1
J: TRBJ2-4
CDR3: CASSGSKNIQYF

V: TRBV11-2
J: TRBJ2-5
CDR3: CASSKGTSGSRKTQYF

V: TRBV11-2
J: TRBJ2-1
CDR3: CASSLGGWRNEQFF

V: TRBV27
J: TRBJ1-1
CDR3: CASKAGWTTEAFF

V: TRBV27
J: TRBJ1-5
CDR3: CASSYGSSNQPQHF

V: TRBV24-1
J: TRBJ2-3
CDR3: CATSISGRIADTQYF

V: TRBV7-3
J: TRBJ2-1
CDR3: CASSLRRESYNEQFF

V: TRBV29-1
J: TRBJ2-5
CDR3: CSVEAGSSLQETQYF

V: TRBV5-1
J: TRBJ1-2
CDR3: CASSIRQDGYGYTF

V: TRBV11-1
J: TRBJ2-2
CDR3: CASSLGLRTGENTGELFF

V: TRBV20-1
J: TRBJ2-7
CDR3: CSAPPVAGTNEQYF

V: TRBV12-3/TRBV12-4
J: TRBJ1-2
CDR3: CASSSTPGPDTF

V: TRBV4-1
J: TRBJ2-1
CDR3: CASSLRQGANEQFF

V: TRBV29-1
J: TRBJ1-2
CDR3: CSVDPREGLTGYTF

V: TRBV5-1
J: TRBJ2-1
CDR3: CASSPGEDRVFF